A selection of T cell receptor beta chains follows, all from one sample in a study of blood T cell repertoires in COVID-19. Sequencing was performed with immunoSEQ multiplex PCR; in TCRdb, only in-frame clones are kept and a portion is missing. The sample carries over 50,000 clones, about 86% recorded once. Specimen: peripheral blood. The source of these receptors is a man between 70 and 80 years old with active COVID-19. CDR3s include the opening cysteine and the closing phenylalanine or tryptophan. The D gene is left open where the match is weak. Clone size appears in some rows only: once, few, many, or a class for an expanded clone.

size	J	V	D	length	DNA	CDR3
-	TRBJ1-2	TRBV11-2	TRBD1	15	TGTGCCAGCAGCTTAGAGGACAGGGACGGCTATGGCTACACCTTC	CASSLEDRDGYGYTF
-	TRBJ2-1	TRBV7-3	TRBD1	15	TGTGCCAGCAGCCCATCGGGGACAGGGAACAATGAGCAGTTCTTC	CASSPSGTGNNEQFF
-	TRBJ1-1	TRBV3-1/TRBV3-2	TRBD1	15	TGTGCCAGCAGCCTTCCTGACAGGGGGGGGACTGAAGCTTTCTTT	CASSLPDRGGTEAFF
-	TRBJ2-1	TRBV24-1	TRBD2	15	TGTGCCACCGGAATAGCGGGGGGATCCTACAATGAGCAGTTCTTC	CATGIAGGSYNEQFF
-	TRBJ1-4	TRBV5-1	TRBD1	16	TGCGCCAGCAGCTTGCGGCAGGGGGGAACTAATGAAAAACTGTTTTTT	CASSLRQGGTNEKLFF
-	TRBJ2-4	TRBV9	TRBD2	17	TGTGCCAGCAGCGGAAGGACTAGCGGTTCCGCCAAAAACATTCAGTACTTC	CASSGRTSGSAKNIQYF
few	TRBJ1-4	TRBV5-1	TRBD1	15	TGCGCCAGCAGCTTGCGGCCAGGGGGCGAGTCGAAACTGTTTTTT	CASSLRPGGESKLFF
-	TRBJ2-7	TRBV6-2/TRBV6-3	-	15	TGTGCCAGCAGCTTCGCCCGAGGACAGTTCTACGAGCAGTACTTC	CASSFARGQFYEQYF
-	TRBJ1-1	TRBV7-2	TRBD1	16	TGTGCCAGCAGCTCGAGAGGGACAGGGGGTCGCACTGAAGCTTTCTTT	CASSSRGTGGRTEAFF
-	TRBJ1-5	TRBV6-4	-	12	TGTGCCGCCCCGCCCTCGGGTGAGCCCCAGCATTTT	CAAPPSGEPQHF
medium-sized	TRBJ2-1	TRBV5-5	TRBD2	17	TGTGCCAGCAGCCTCCGGGGACTAGCGGGGGGCTTACTTGAGCAGTTCTTC	CASSLRGLAGGLLEQFF
-	TRBJ2-1	TRBV7-2	-	15	TGTGCCAGCAGCTTGGCGACAGGAAACTACAATGAGCAGTTCTTC	CASSLATGNYNEQFF
-	TRBJ2-1	TRBV9	TRBD2	16	TGTGCCAGCAGCGTAGTAGCGGGGGGGGCCTACAATGAGCAGTTCTTC	CASSVVAGGAYNEQFF
once	TRBJ2-7	TRBV10-2	-	12	TGCGCCAGCAGTTTCTCCCTTAGCGAGCAGTACTTC	CASSFSLSEQYF
-	TRBJ1-2	TRBV7-2	-	15	TGTGCCAGCAGCTTAGAGTTCCGTGCGGACTATGGCTACACCTTC	CASSLEFRADYGYTF
-	TRBJ2-3	TRBV6-2/TRBV6-3	TRBD2	14	TGTGCCAGCAGCCCAGGACTAGAAACAGATACGCAGTATTTT	CASSPGLETDTQYF
-	TRBJ1-1	TRBV29-1	-	12	TGCAGCCTCCAGGTCGGAGGAACTGAAGCTTTCTTT	CSLQVGGTEAFF
-	TRBJ1-5	TRBV12-3/TRBV12-4	-	13	TGTGCCAGCAGTTTACTTCAGAATCAGCCCCAGCATTTT	CASSLLQNQPQHF
once	TRBJ1-6	TRBV30	TRBD1	15	TGTGCCTGGTTTAACCGGGACAGGGTTAATTCACCCCTCCACTTT	CAWFNRDRVNSPLHF
-	TRBJ2-1	TRBV7-3	TRBD2	14	TGTGCCAGCAGCTTAGGGCTAGCGGCCAATGAGCAGTTCTTC	CASSLGLAANEQFF
-	TRBJ2-7	TRBV10-3	TRBD2	14	TGTGCCATCAGTGCAGGGACGGGACTAATAGAGCAGTACTTC	CAISAGTGLIEQYF
once	TRBJ2-5	TRBV5-1	TRBD1	15	TGCGCCAGCAGCGCGGACAGGGGAGGAGGAGAGACCCAGTACTTC	CASSADRGGGETQYF
-	TRBJ1-2	TRBV29-1	-	13	TGCAGCGTTGAAGAGGGACTTTGGTATGGCTACACCTTC	CSVEEGLWYGYTF
-	TRBJ1-1	TRBV18	-	13	TGTGCCAGCTCACCACAAAGGACAGCAAGAGCTTTCTTT	CASSPQRTARAFF
-	TRBJ2-1	TRBV7-7	TRBD2	13	TGTGCCAGCAGCCAGGGACTAGACAATGAGCAGTTCTTC	CASSQGLDNEQFF
-	TRBJ1-3	TRBV11-3	-	16	TGTGCCAGCAGCTACCAGACAGTTCTCTCTGGAAACACCATATATTTT	CASSYQTVLSGNTIYF